This T cell receptor beta chain originates from a study of naive and memory T cell subsets. The beta constant-region primer was an equimolar mix of two oligonucleotides covering TRBC1 and TRBC2. TCRdb analysed the UMI-ligation and nested PCR reads with MiXCR anew, one entry per CDR3 protein. This table holds around 40,000 distinct CDR3 sequences, 10% to 15% found once. Sequential positive selection took CD4 T cells first, then CD8 T cells. The sample holds a few counts of this clonotype. Germline values: CDR1 SGHTA, CDR2 FQGNSA. Between the trimmed V and J ends, which lost 1 base and 6 bases, there was a span of 7 bases. CDR3 length equals 13 residues.

The sequenced sample consisted of effector memory CD4+ T cells from blood. Subset denoted: effector memory, CD45RA- CD27-. V gene TRBV7-2 combines with J gene TRBJ1-5; no clear D gene. This receptor was obtained from a human donor in good health. The CDR3 loop is CASSLEMTQPQHF. CDR3 nucleotide sequence: TGTGCCAGCAGCTTAGAAATGACTCAGCCCCAGCATTTT. The variable domain in full, with the rest retrieved from reference TRBV7-2 and TRBJ1-5, is GAGVSQSPSNKVTEKGKDVELRCDPISGHTALYWYRQSLGQGLEFLIYFQGNSAPDKSGLPSDRFSAERTGGSVSTLTIQRTQQEDSAVYLCASSLEMTQPQHFGDGTRLSIL.